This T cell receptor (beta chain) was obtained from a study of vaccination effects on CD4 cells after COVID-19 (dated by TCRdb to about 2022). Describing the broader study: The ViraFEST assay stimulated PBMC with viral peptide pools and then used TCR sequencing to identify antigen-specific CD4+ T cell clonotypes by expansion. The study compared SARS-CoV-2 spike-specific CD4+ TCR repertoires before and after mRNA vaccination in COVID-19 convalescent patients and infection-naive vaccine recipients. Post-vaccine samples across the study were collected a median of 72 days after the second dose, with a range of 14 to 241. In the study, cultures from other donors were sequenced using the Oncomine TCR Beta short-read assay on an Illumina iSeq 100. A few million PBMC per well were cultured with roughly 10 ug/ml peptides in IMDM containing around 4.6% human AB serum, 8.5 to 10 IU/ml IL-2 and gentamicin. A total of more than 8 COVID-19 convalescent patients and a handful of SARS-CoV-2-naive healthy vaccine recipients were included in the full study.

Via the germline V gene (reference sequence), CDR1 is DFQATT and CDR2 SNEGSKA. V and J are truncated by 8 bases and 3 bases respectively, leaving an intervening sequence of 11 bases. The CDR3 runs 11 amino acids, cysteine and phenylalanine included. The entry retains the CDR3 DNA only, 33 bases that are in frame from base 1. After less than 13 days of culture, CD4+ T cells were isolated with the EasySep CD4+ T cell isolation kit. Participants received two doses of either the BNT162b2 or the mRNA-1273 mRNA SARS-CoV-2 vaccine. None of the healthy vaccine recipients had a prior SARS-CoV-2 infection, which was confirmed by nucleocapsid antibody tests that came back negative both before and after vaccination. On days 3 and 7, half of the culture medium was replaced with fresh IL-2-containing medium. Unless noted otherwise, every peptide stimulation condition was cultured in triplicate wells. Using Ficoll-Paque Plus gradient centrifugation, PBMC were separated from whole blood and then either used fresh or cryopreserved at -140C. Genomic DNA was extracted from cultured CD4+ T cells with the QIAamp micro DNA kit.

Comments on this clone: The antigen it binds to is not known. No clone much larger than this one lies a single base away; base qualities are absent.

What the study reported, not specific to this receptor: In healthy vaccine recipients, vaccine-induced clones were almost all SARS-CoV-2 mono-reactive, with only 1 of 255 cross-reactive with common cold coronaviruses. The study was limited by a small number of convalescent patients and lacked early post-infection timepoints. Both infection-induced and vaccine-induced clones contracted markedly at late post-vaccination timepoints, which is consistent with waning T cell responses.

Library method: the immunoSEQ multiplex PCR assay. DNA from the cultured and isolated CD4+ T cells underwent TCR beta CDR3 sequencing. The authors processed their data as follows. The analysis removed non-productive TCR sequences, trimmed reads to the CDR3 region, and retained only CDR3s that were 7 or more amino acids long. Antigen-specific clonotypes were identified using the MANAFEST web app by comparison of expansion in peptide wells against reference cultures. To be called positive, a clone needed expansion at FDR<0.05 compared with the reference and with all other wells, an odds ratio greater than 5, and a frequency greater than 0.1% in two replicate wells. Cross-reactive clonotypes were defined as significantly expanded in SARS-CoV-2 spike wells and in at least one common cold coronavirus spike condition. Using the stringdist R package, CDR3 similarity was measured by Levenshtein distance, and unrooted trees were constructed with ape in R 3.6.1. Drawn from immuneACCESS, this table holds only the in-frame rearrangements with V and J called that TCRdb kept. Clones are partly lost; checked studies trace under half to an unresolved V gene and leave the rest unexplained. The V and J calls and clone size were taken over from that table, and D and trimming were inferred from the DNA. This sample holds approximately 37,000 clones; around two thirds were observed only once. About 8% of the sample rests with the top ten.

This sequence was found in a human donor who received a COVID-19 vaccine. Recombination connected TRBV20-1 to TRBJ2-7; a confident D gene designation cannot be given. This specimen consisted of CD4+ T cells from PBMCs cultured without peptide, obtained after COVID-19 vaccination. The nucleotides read TGCAGTATCCTGGGAAACTACGAGCAGTACTTC. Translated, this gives CSILGNYEQYF.